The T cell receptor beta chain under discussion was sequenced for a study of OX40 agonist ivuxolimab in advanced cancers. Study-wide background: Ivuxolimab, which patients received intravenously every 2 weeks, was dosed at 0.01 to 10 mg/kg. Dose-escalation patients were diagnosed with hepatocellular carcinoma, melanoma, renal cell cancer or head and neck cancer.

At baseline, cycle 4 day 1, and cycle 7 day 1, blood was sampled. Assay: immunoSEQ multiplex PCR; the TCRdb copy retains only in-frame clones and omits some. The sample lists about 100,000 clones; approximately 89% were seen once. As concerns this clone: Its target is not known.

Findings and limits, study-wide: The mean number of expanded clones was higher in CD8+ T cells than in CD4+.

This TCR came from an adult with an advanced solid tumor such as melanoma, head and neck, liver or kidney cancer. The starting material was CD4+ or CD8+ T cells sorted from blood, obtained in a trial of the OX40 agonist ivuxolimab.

CDR3 nucleotide sequence: TGTGCCAGCTCATCTACAGGGGGGGAGACCTACGAGCAGTACTTC. Amino acid sequence: CASSSTGGETYEQYF. The V gene is TRBV18, the J gene TRBJ2-7; D might be TRBD1 (8 bases). Germline CDR1 and CDR2: KGHSH and LQKENI. The CDR3 totals 15 residues. V shed 5 bases and J shed 2 bases, with 16 bases lying between them.